This T cell receptor beta chain was sequenced in a study of resident and recirculating memory T cells in vitiligo. Sequencing used immunoSEQ multiplex PCR; TCRdb keeps in-frame clones, though not all of them. The table has about 45,000 clones, about 90% seen once; the top ten hold 4.5%. The CDR3 is 15 amino acids. Trimming shortened V by 1 base and J by 0 bases, and 9 bases separated the two germline ends. Germline CDR1 is MGHRA and CDR2 is YSYEKL. Input material: blood. The chain employs TRBV4-1 and TRBJ1-1, with a weak D call TRBD1 (5 bases). This receptor was identified in a male donor with vitiligo. Here the CDR3 reads CASSQGPGMNTEAFF. The DNA for the CDR3 is TGCGCCAGCAGCCAAGGGCCAGGGATGAACACTGAAGCTTTCTTT.